This T cell receptor (beta chain) stems from a study of blood T cell repertoires in COVID-19. At the level of the study: Spain, Italy and the United States supplied samples that represented acute and convalescent COVID-19.

This CDR3 region has 16 residues. Germline CDR1 reads SGHVS; CDR2 reads FNYEAQ. V was pared by 2 bases and J by 3 bases, with 13 bases between. In its sample, this clone was seen once. Assay used: immunoSEQ multiplex PCR; TCRdb lists only in-frame clones, some missing. The sample records a few hundred thousand clones, more than 70% being singletons. V gene TRBV7-6 combines with J gene TRBJ2-2, with a weak D call TRBD2 (6 bases). What was sequenced was peripheral blood. This clonotype originated in a woman aged 45-65 years with COVID-19, enrolled during active disease. CDR3 loop: CASSLRRGEDTGELFF. CDR3 DNA: TGTGCCAGCAGCTTAAGGAGGGGAGAGGACACCGGGGAGCTGTTTTTT.